These 4 T cell receptor beta chains were sequenced from one sample in a study of blood T cells in healthy people across ages. The second PCR ran roughly 6 to 11 cycles with a sample-barcoded 5' primer and J-beta primers. TCRdb reprocessed the 5' RACE reads via MiXCR and lists one record per CDR3 protein. The table includes 1.5 million or so distinct CDR3 sequences, approximately 39% detected once. Sequenced sample: blood. The receptors were sampled from a woman aged 18-29 years in good health.

This clonotype was found a few times. V usage is TRBV27 and J usage is TRBJ1-2, with D unresolved. The CDR3 runs 15 residues. V lost 1 base to trimming and J lost 0 bases, with 9 bases between them. Per the germline V gene, CDR1 is MNHEY and CDR2 is SMNVEV (reference sequence). In nucleotides, the CDR3 is TGTGCCAGCAGTTTATGGGCAGCACCTAACTATGGCTACACCTTC. Translating it yields CASSLWAAPNYGYTF.

The V gene is TRBV6-5, the J gene TRBJ2-1; D is unresolved. The V gene's germline CDR1 is MNHEY and CDR2 SVGAGI. The CDR3 sequence is 11 residues long. Trimming cost V 7 bases and J 5 bases, with 6 bases left between them. The CDR3 nucleotides are TGTGCCAGCATCCTAGACAATGAGCAGTTCTTC. This codes for CASILDNEQFF.

The rearrangement joins TRBV29-1 to TRBJ1-1; tentative D call: TRBD1 (5 bases). CDR3 length equals 11 residues. Trimming shortened V by 6 bases and J by 10 bases, and 15 bases separated the two germline ends. Germline V gene data show CDR1 as SQVTM and CDR2 as ANQGSEA. CDR3 amino acids: CSVGDGRLAFF. The CDR3, as DNA: TGCAGCGTGGGGGATGGCCGGTTAGCTTTCTTT.

This chain connects TRBV5-1 to TRBJ1-6; D is ambiguous. The CDR3 loop spans 16 amino acids. With 3 bases removed from V and 6 bases from J, the gap between germline ends came to 16 bases. CDR1 SGHRS and CDR2 YFSETQ come from the germline V gene. The chain's CDR3 is CASSYTPGKINSPLHF. CDR3 coding DNA: TGCGCCAGCAGCTACACCCCCGGGAAAATTAATTCACCCCTCCACTTT.